Listed below are T cell receptor beta chains from one sample, sequenced in a study of CD8 T cells in ankylosing spondylitis. TCRdb fed the 5' RACE reads into MiXCR, producing one record per CDR3 protein. The data hold roughly 450,000 distinct CDR3 sequences, with 25% to 30% observed a single time. Sequenced input: blood, either unsorted or a sorted T cell fraction (not recorded which). These receptors all stem from a male donor with ankylosing spondylitis. CDR3s include the opening cysteine and the closing phenylalanine or tryptophan. A D gene is named only where the DNA matches it firmly. The size entry is marked missing in some rows and otherwise reads once, few, many or a size class.

j_call v_call clone_size d_call cdr3_length cdr3_aa cdr3_nt
TRBJ2-4 TRBV30 few . 11 CAWSDENIQYF TGTGCCTGGAGTGATGAAAACATTCAGTACTTC
TRBJ2-5 TRBV20-1 . TRBD2 15 CSASKGAGLQETQYF TGCAGTGCTAGTAAGGGAGCGGGACTCCAAGAGACCCAGTACTTC
TRBJ1-2 TRBV6-2/TRBV6-3 few . 14 CASSPDGVYDGYTF TGTGCCAGCAGTCCCGACGGCGTCTATGACGGCTACACCTTC
TRBJ2-3 TRBV5-1 few . 16 CASTDGRVIRTDTQYF TGCGCCAGCACCGACGGCAGGGTTATCCGCACAGATACGCAGTATTTT
TRBJ2-3 TRBV27 . . 14 CASTTGGFGRTQYF TGTGCCAGCACCACTGGGGGCTTCGGGCGAACGCAGTATTTT
TRBJ2-1 TRBV20-1 . TRBD2 15 CSASPLAGPYNEQFF TGCAGTGCTTCTCCCCTAGCGGGCCCATACAATGAGCAGTTCTTC
TRBJ2-6 TRBV6-5 few . 17 CASSSLRQGLGANVLTF TGTGCCAGCAGTTCCCTAAGACAGGGACTCGGGGCCAACGTCCTGACTTTC
TRBJ2-1 TRBV12-3/TRBV12-4 . . 15 CASSRGGALYNEQFF TGTGCCAGCTCCCGAGGGGGGGCTTTGTACAATGAGCAGTTCTTC
TRBJ2-3 TRBV5-1 few . 13 CASSLGGRDTQYF TGCGCCAGCAGCTTGGGGGGCAGGGATACGCAGTATTTT
TRBJ2-1 TRBV7-7 . . 14 CASSLMGVGDEQFF TGTGCCAGCAGCTTAATGGGAGTCGGGGATGAGCAGTTCTTC
TRBJ1-2 TRBV2 few . 12 CASSETGTGYTF TGTGCCAGCAGTGAGACTGGTACTGGCTACACCTTC
TRBJ1-5 TRBV24-1 few . 15 CATSESGLSNQPQHF TGTGCCACCAGTGAGTCAGGCCTTAGCAATCAGCCCCAGCATTTT
TRBJ1-5 TRBV20-1 . . 14 CSARDNLGDQPQHF TGCAGTGCTAGAGATAACTTGGGGGATCAGCCCCAGCATTTT
TRBJ2-2 TRBV24-1 few TRBD2 17 CATSATKSGGIAGELFF TGTGCCACCAGTGCCACGAAATCCGGGGGGATCGCCGGGGAGCTGTTTTTT
TRBJ2-7 TRBV20-1 few . 10 CSARDHEQYF TGCAGTGCTAGGGACCACGAGCAGTACTTC
TRBJ2-2 TRBV25-1 . . 14 CASSESQGPGELFF TGTGCCAGCAGTGAATCCCAGGGACCCGGGGAGCTGTTTTTT
TRBJ2-1 TRBV12-3/TRBV12-4 . TRBD1 15 CASSSDRGTWNEQFF TGTGCCAGCAGTAGTGACAGGGGGACTTGGAATGAGCAGTTCTTC
TRBJ1-1 TRBV30 few . 12 CAQDTRDTEAFF TGTGCCCAGGACACTCGCGACACTGAAGCTTTCTTT
TRBJ2-3 TRBV20-1 few . 10 CSATSSTQYF TGCAGTGCTACTAGTAGTACGCAGTATTTT
TRBJ2-1 TRBV6-5 few . 13 CASSYTPGTKQFF TGTGCCAGCAGTTACACACCCGGGACAAAGCAGTTCTTC
TRBJ2-7 TRBV5-1 many TRBD1 14 CASSLGQGVHEQYF TGCGCCAGCAGCTTGGGACAGGGAGTACACGAGCAGTACTTC
TRBJ2-3 TRBV12-3/TRBV12-4 many . 13 CASSRLSTDTQYF TGTGCCAGCAGCCGACTGAGCACAGATACGCAGTATTTT
TRBJ1-2 TRBV29-1 few . 14 CSVDWGLRDYGYTF TGCAGCGTTGACTGGGGCCTAAGGGACTATGGCTACACCTTC
TRBJ2-3 TRBV5-8 few . 16 CASSYYLGQGTDTQYF TGTGCCAGCAGCTACTATTTGGGGCAAGGCACAGATACGCAGTATTTT
TRBJ2-7 TRBV5-1 . . 15 CASSLGGAGVGEQYF TGCGCCAGCAGCTTGGGGGGGGCCGGCGTCGGCGAGCAGTACTTC
TRBJ2-5 TRBV14 . . 16 CASSQALAIYQETQYF TGTGCCAGCAGCCAAGCGCTAGCGATTTACCAAGAGACCCAGTACTTC
TRBJ2-5 TRBV7-9 . TRBD2 17 CASSSGLAGDLIETQYF TGTGCCAGCAGCTCCGGACTAGCGGGAGATTTGATAGAGACCCAGTACTTC